This paragraph reports one T cell receptor (beta chain). As yet, its antigen is unknown. This specimen comes from a study of shared clonotypes between healthy human individuals. Overall study findings and caveats: Some naive CD4 clonotypes, about 5%, turned up in common across a handful of donors. Naive subsets typically showed greater estimated richness than memory subsets.

CDR3 length: 15 residues. The junction had 5 bases not matched to a gene; V was cut back by 1 base and J by 6 bases. The V gene's germline CDR1 is MGHRA and CDR2 YSYEKL. Naive CD45RA+ and memory CD45RA-negative subsets were split from CD4+ cells. The protocol was immunoSEQ multiplex PCR, while the TCRdb copy is restricted to in-frame clones and leaves out a portion. The table records 2 million or so clones, 85% to 95% of them present only once. Material for sequencing was naive CD4+ T cells sorted from blood. As for subset: CD45RA+ positively selected. V gene TRBV4-1 combines with J gene TRBJ1-1; 10 positions agree with TRBD1. This receptor was obtained from a man aged 18-30 years in good health. CDR3 in amino acids: CASSQVGTGAPEAFF. The CDR3, as DNA: TGCGCCAGCAGCCAAGTCGGGACAGGGGCTCCTGAAGCTTTCTTT.